One T cell receptor (beta chain) is described in this entry. Which antigen it targets is not known. Per-base quality was not reported, and no clone a single base away is much larger than it. This specimen belongs to a study of cytomegalovirus exposure and HLA in healthy donors (dated by TCRdb to the late 2010s). With regard to the full study: An earlier analysis of around 600 of the donors reported about 250 Gb of sequence data and 100 million to 130 million unique TCR beta sequences from some 180 million T cells. Genome-wide SNP genotypes for about 55% of the 666 donors were used in a later genetic analysis, which treated that subset as a discovery cohort. The study aimed to test whether cataloging public T cell receptors could reveal signatures of past pathogen exposure. In a later analysis, previously published TCR beta repertoires from more than 500 donors were re-analyzed and high-resolution HLA genotyping was added so that TCR occurrence patterns could be studied. Of the roughly 430 genotyped donors, approximately 80% fell in the genetic ancestry cluster associated with self-reported Caucasian donors. An early release that covered 500 to 800 HLA-typed donors contained 250 to 350 gigabases of sequencing data and about 84 million unique TCR sequences. The study used immunosequencing to profile the T cell repertoires of some 600 subjects and linked those repertoires to cytomegalovirus serostatus. Alongside the repertoire data, information on donor age, sex, ethnicity and CMV serostatus was compiled. Five DR-DQ haplotypes were handled as single units for association and clustering because linkage in the cohort was strong. Rather than using new phenotypic data, the later analysis identified candidate immune exposures from TCR beta sequences and from how often those sequences occurred across donors. Along with the 666-subject first cohort, a separate validation cohort of 120 different subjects was used. To predict cytomegalovirus infection status, the study brought together high-throughput TCR immunosequencing, statistical association of individual TCRs with disease status, and machine learning. The number of donors typed differed by locus, with 629-630 for A, B, C, DRB1 and DQB1, around 520 for DQA1, over 600 for DPA1, and some 440 for DPB1. HLA typing covered class I and class II loci at four-digit resolution. In an earlier analysis of several hundred of the donors, high-throughput TCR beta sequencing was used to judge whether each TCR beta V gene segment behaved as functional or pseudogenic. Among 300 to 500 genotyped donors of the cohort, an average of about 240,000 unique TCR beta nucleotide sequences was sequenced per donor, of which roughly 17% were non-productive. All discovery cohort repertoires had been generated using a single sequencing platform.

Libraries came from the immunoSEQ multiplex PCR assay. The multiplex PCR relied on a mix of 60 forward primers for TCR Vbeta segments and 13 reverse primers for TCR Jbeta segments. The CDR3 region of rearranged TCR beta genes was amplified from genomic DNA by a multiplex PCR assay. The Illumina HiSeq System was used to sequence the amplified TCR beta libraries as 87-base-pair reads. Regarding the original processing steps: A later analysis counted about 82 million unique TCR beta chains across the 650 to 700 repertoires, and around 9.9 million of these chains were shared by at least two donors. Raw reads were error-corrected and collapsed into unique sequences by a nearest-neighbor algorithm in which closely related sequences were merged to remove PCR and sequencing errors. V, D and J gene segments were assigned by aligning CDR3 sequences to IMGT reference sequences. For a sequence to be retained, at least a six-nucleotide match to both a V gene segment and a J gene segment was required. A rearrangement was called productive if the CDR3 had no stop codons and remained in frame with V and J, and every other rearrangement was called non-productive. CDR3 was defined by IMGT convention, running from the second conserved V-encoded cysteine to the conserved J-encoded phenylalanine. Sequences without an unambiguous match to a single V gene segment were excluded from the earlier analysis of about 600 of the donors. An earlier analysis of fewer than 750 of the donors called V segments functional above 56.7% productive rearrangements and segregating when the between-donor standard deviation exceeded 5%. A statistical classification framework was built to diagnose cytomegalovirus status from the catalog of TCR beta chain sequences. In a later analysis, TCR nucleotide sequences were compared against IMGT/GENE-DB human TR gene sequences so that V and J genes could be assigned. A later analysis assigned CDR3 sequences and most-parsimonious VDJ recombination scenarios with the TCRdist pipeline. In a later analysis, every TCR beta chain was defined by the combination of its CDR3 amino acid sequence and its V-gene family, and reads without a unique V-gene family were dropped. A later analysis removed 592 highly shared, low-generation-probability nucleotide sequences to deal with suspected cross-contamination and a sequencing artifact. A later analysis calculated a clonal expansion index for each public chain from normalized within-repertoire ranks of inferred template counts. In a later analysis, generation probabilities were computed with a VDJ recombination model fitted to out-of-frame rearrangements, and the resulting probabilities were checked against IGoR. A later analysis scored TCR-TCR, TCR-HLA and TCR-CMV co-occurrence with hypergeometric tests, applying a repertoire-size bias correction to TCR pairs. False discovery rates were estimated in a later analysis by permuting HLA or CMV assignments 20 times. A later analysis grouped co-occurring TCRs with DBSCAN, adding TCRdist sequence similarity when clustering within HLA-allele-positive subsets. Repertoires with fewer than 30,000 or more than 120,000 public chains were left out of co-occurrence clustering, as were several repertoires with anomalous nucleotide sharing. TCRdb mirrors the immuneACCESS table, restricted to in-frame sequences. Some clones are absent from its copies; in checked studies, under half trace to an unresolved V gene, and the reason for the others is unknown. The D gene and trimming were derived from the DNA, and the V and J assignments and clone size from that table. A total of approximately 140,000 clones appear in this sample, around three quarters of them only once. 5% to 7.5% of the sample goes to the ten largest clones.

General study outcomes and caveats: Most CMV-associated TCR beta chains appeared to be HLA-restricted in a later analysis, and the HLA associations seemed to be driven largely by CMV exposure. In a later analysis, HLA-associated TCR beta chains were found to be more clonally expanded and to have lower generation probabilities than equally common non-associated chains. Linkage disequilibrium might explain the correlated functional status among segregating V segments, but an unknown experimental factor could not be ruled out. Sequencing depth was assumed to be roughly uniform across donors in the presence/absence analyses, though that assumption may not hold. When HLA alleles, especially DR and DQ, strongly co-occurred, attributing TCR associations to individual alleles was difficult. Because HLA typing was missing for some donors at each locus, association tests included only the typed subset. A few of the identified cytomegalovirus-associated TCR beta chains were confirmed in vitro to be specific for cytomegalovirus antigens. In a later genetic analysis, fewer N-insertions in productive TCRs were reported among donors in an Asian-associated ancestry cluster than the roughly 700-donor mean. Because the 87-base-pair reads could not distinguish some IMGT-functional V segments, including TRBV6-2 and TRBV6-3, those segments were excluded. According to the authors, the approach could potentially be generalized to other disease states and immunological phenotypes. The earlier analysis of 587 of the donors excluded some 16 rarely observed V segments, including chromosome 9 orphons, because counts were too low. Specific HLA alleles were associated with 18,000 or so TCR beta sequences at a false discovery rate of 0.05 in a later analysis. A further reported finding was that TCR beta sequences accurately predicted the HLA-A and HLA-B alleles for most subjects in the first cohort. In the study, approximately 160 TCR beta chains were listed as associated with cytomegalovirus. The classifier was reported to diagnose cytomegalovirus status with high specificity and sensitivity in both the original and validation cohorts. Several of the top co-occurrence clusters appeared to be linked to parvovirus B19, influenza, CMV and Epstein-Barr virus, according to a later analysis. In a later analysis, TCR association rates were found to vary across HLA loci, with the most associated TCRs seen for DRB1 alleles and the fewest for HLA-C alleles. In an earlier analysis of about 600 of the donors, most TCR beta V segments appeared in productive rearrangements about 87% or about 30% of the time, broadly matching IMGT annotations. This cohort had only TCR beta chains sequenced, and the lack of alpha or paired-chain data limited which features could be detected. A group of highly shared sequence variants was considered likely to be a technical artifact of the sequencing pipeline. CMV serostatus was the only immune exposure information available for the cohort. V-gene and J-gene trimming of TCR beta chains was associated with a missense DCLRE1C variant in a later genetic analysis, and the association was replicated in an independent cohort. Across donors, most TCR sequences were observed very rarely, whereas some public TCRs were present in many individuals.

From a lookup of the germline V gene (reference sequence), CDR1 and CDR2 are LNHDA and SQIVND. Including cysteine and phenylalanine, the CDR3 has 14 amino acids. Only CDR3 DNA remains: 42 bases, in frame from the first base. V is trimmed back by 6 bases and J by 5 bases, and the junction contains 8 bases that no gene match accounts for. The cohort comprised approximately 700 healthy bone marrow donors. At the time of sampling, all cohort members were nominally healthy, though unrecorded immune exposures were likely present. The donor tested CMV seropositive and was one of the 289 seropositive cohort members. A peripheral blood sample was provided by each donor, and peripheral blood mononuclear cells were used for TCR beta sequencing. The Qiagen DNeasy Blood Extraction Kit was used to extract genomic DNA from the blood cell samples.

The V and J genes are TRBV19 and TRBJ2-3; 7 middle bases align to TRBD1. Sequenced: PBMCs. The receptor's source is a middle-aged woman in good health and CMV-seropositive. The nucleotides read TGTGCCAGTAGACCTAGGGGGCGAGGAGATACGCAGTATTTT. Its protein reads: CASRPRGRGDTQYF.